This entry lists 25 T cell receptor beta chains sequenced from one sample in a study of T-cell memory formation after mild COVID-19. MiXCR, applied by TCRdb to the 5' RACE reads, yields one record per CDR3 protein. The sample yields some 150,000 distinct CDR3 sequences, 15% to 20% seen once. What was sequenced was PBMCs or a T cell subset sorted from them (not recorded which). These receptors all come from an adult woman who had mild COVID-19 (a few samples of this study predate the infection). Cell type and time point are not known.

This clonotype appeared many times. This sequence joins TRBV5-1 and TRBJ2-3, with 12 positions matching TRBD2. Per germline, CDR1 SGHRS and CDR2 YFSETQ. J was trimmed by 4 bases and V by 0 bases; bases with no gene match: 0. This CDR3 has 15 residues. CDR3 sequence reads: CASSLGTSGADTQYF. Here the CDR3 DNA reads TGCGCCAGCAGCTTGGGGACTAGCGGGGCAGATACGCAGTATTTT.

The sample holds a few counts of this clonotype. The chain links TRBV11-2 to TRBJ2-1; 7 bases are a match to TRBD2. The V gene end was trimmed by 8 bases and the J gene end by 9 bases; junction bases not matched to a gene: 4. The germline gives CDR1 SGHAT, CDR2 FQNNGV. This CDR3 has 11 amino acids. In DNA form, the CDR3 reads TGTGCCAGCCGGCGGGAGAGTGAGCAGTTCTTC. It yields the protein CASRRESEQFF.

This clonotype has only a few counts. This chain joins TRBV10-3 and TRBJ2-2; 9 bases are shared with TRBD2. V gave up 10 bases and J gave up 5 bases; unmatched junction bases: 11. The CDR3 sequence is 15 residues long. Germline V gene lookup returns CDR1 ENHRY and CDR2 SYGVKD. The CDR3 DNA sequence: TGTGCCACCCACGGCGGGGGGGCAGAAACCGGGGAGCTGTTTTTT. Protein: CATHGGGAETGELFF.

This clonotype was detected a few times. The rearrangement links TRBV18 to TRBJ2-5; no clear D. CDR3 length: 16 residues. Germline V gene lookup returns CDR1 KGHSH and CDR2 LQKENI. V lost 6 bases and J 5 bases, leaving 22 bases between the germline ends. CDR3: CASSGTVAAKGETQYF. CDR3 coding DNA: TGTGCCAGCTCCGGAACGGTGGCGGCTAAAGGGGAGACCCAGTACTTC.

The CDR3 DNA reads as TGTGCCAGCAGTTACAGAGAGGCTAGCGGAGATGGGGAGCTGTTTTTT. Translation: CASSYREASGDGELFF. The chain links TRBV6-6 to TRBJ2-2, with 7 nucleotides matching TRBD2. The CDR3 sequence is 16 residues long. Germline-derived CDR1 and CDR2 are MNHNY and SVGAGI (reference sequence). J lost 8 bases, V lost 2 bases, and 11 bases had no gene match.

The genes are TRBV3-1 and TRBJ1-2; D is possibly TRBD1 (6 bases). The ends were cut back, 3 bases at V and 4 bases at J, with 12 bases in the middle. The CDR3 is 14 residues long. CDR1 is LGHDT, CDR2 YNNKEL, per germline (reference sequence). The CDR3 spells CASSQAGQFYGYTF. The CDR3 region has the DNA TGTGCCAGCAGCCAGGCCGGACAGTTCTATGGCTACACCTTC.

This clonotype has only a few counts. The rearrangement links TRBV14 to TRBJ2-1; 11 positions match TRBD2. Germline CDR1 and CDR2: SGHDN and FVKESK. The CDR3 is 17 residues long. Trimming cost V 6 bases and J 0 bases; bases outside gene matches: 7. The DNA of the CDR3 is TGTGCCAGCAGGGCGACGGGACTAGCGGACTCCTACAATGAGCAGTTCTTC. Its protein is CASRATGLADSYNEQFF. Together with reference TRBV14 and TRBJ2-1, the CDR3 gives the full variable domain: EAGVTQFPSHSVIEKGQTVTLRCDPISGHDNLYWYRRVMGKEIKFLLHFVKESKQDESGMPNNRFLAERTGGTYSTLKVQPAELEDSGVYFCASRATGLADSYNEQFFGPGTRLTVL.

This chain links TRBV7-2 with TRBJ1-2, with TRBD1 as a possible D gene (5 bases). CDR1 and CDR2 from the germline V gene are SGHTA and FQGNSA. Trimming pared 5 bases from V and 2 bases from J, leaving 9 bases between. The CDR3 totals 13 residues. The CDR3 coding sequence is TGTGCCAGCAGCCTAAACAGGAACTATGGCTACACCTTC. This gives the protein CASSLNRNYGYTF.

This clonotype has a handful of counts. J is TRBJ2-3 and V is TRBV4-2; D not certain. Per germline, CDR1 LGHNA and CDR2 YNFKEQ. The CDR3 is 14 amino acids. V dropped 5 bases and J dropped 1 base, with 10 bases sitting between them. The CDR3, as DNA: TGTGCCAGCAGCTTGTCGTGGGGCACAGATACGCAGTATTTT. Its translation is CASSLSWGTDTQYF.

The rearrangement links TRBV4-3 to TRBJ2-7, with 7 bases lining up with TRBD2. In germline, CDR1 is LGHNA, CDR2 YSLEER. The CDR3 is made up of 17 amino acids. With V trimmed by 0 bases and J by 3 bases, 11 bases remained unmatched. CDR3 coding DNA: TGCGCCAGCAGCCAAGAGGCTAGCGGTACGACAAACTACGAGCAGTACTTC. Protein product: CASSQEASGTTNYEQYF.

The chain employs TRBV18 and TRBJ2-7; D is uncertain. The CDR3 is 13 amino acids. V was trimmed by 4 bases and J by 2 bases, leaving 9 bases between them. Germline CDR1 is KGHSH and CDR2 is LQKENI. CDR3 sequence: CASSRTATYEQYF. The CDR3 DNA reads as TGTGCCAGCTCACGAACAGCAACCTACGAGCAGTACTTC.

The chain has TRBV19 and TRBJ1-5; possibly TRBD1 for D (6 bases). V was pared by 5 bases and J by 4 bases, with 12 bases between. The CDR3 is made up of 14 amino acids. Germline CDR1 is LNHDA and CDR2 is SQIVND (reference sequence). The CDR3 is CASSGQLGNQPQHF. Written as DNA, the CDR3 is TGTGCCAGTAGTGGACAGCTCGGGAATCAGCCCCAGCATTTT.

The rearrangement joins TRBV5-5 to TRBJ2-6, with D possibly being TRBD2 (7 bases). CDR1 is SGHKS, CDR2 YYEKEE, per germline (reference sequence). The CDR3 runs to 17 residues. Trimming pared 0 bases from V and 3 bases from J, leaving 13 bases between. This CDR3 reads CASSLDREGIGANVLTF. The CDR3 region has the DNA TGTGCCAGCAGCTTGGACAGGGAGGGGATTGGGGCCAACGTCCTGACTTTC.

The sample holds a few counts of this clonotype. V and J are TRBV25-1 and TRBJ2-5; maybe TRBD2 (5 bases). Germline V gene data show CDR1 as MGHDK and CDR2 as SYGVNS. Trimming removed 5 bases at V and 0 bases at J, with 10 bases between. The CDR3 runs 14 residues. This chain's CDR3 is CASSTRVYQETQYF. The CDR3 DNA is TGTGCCAGCAGTACGAGGGTGTACCAAGAGACCCAGTACTTC.

The rearrangement joins TRBV6-2 or TRBV6-3 to TRBJ2-6; D not certain. The CDR3 runs to 15 residues. CDR1 and CDR2 (germline): MNHEY, SVGEGT. The V and J ends lost 2 bases and 4 bases respectively, with 9 bases between them. The CDR3 coding sequence is TGTGCCAGCAGTTACCTAAGTCCAGGGGCCAACGTCCTGACTTTC. It translates to CASSYLSPGANVLTF.

This rearrangement joins TRBV20-1 to TRBJ2-2, with a weak D call TRBD2 (5 bases). Per the germline V gene, CDR1 is DFQATT and CDR2 is SNEGSKA (reference sequence). Trimming cost V 3 bases and J 5 bases, with 7 bases left between them. The CDR3 runs 12 residues. CDR3 in DNA: TGCAGTGCTAGGAAGCGGACCGGGGAGCTGTTTTTT. It codes for CSARKRTGELFF.

This clonotype was seen a few times. The rearrangement links TRBV10-3 to TRBJ1-4; no firm D call. The germline V gene has CDR1 ENHRY and CDR2 SYGVKD. The CDR3 loop spans 12 amino acids. The V end lost 2 bases, the J end lost 7 bases, and 5 bases lay between the germline ends. The CDR3 DNA sequence: TGTGCCATCAGTGAGCCGAGTGAAAAACTGTTTTTT. Its translation is CAISEPSEKLFF.

This clonotype came up a few times. The rearrangement joins TRBV20-1 to TRBJ2-3; 8 nucleotides agree with TRBD2. Per the germline V gene, CDR1 is DFQATT and CDR2 is SNEGSKA (reference sequence). The CDR3 is 15 amino acids. The V and J ends lost 5 bases and 1 base, in that order; junction bases with no gene match: 8. The chain's CDR3 is CSALSGGTGTDTQYF. The CDR3 DNA reads as TGCAGTGCTTTAAGCGGGGGAACGGGCACAGATACGCAGTATTTT.

This clonotype was detected only a few times. The gene calls are TRBV9 and TRBJ2-3; possible D gene TRBD2, 6 bases. Germline V gene sequence: CDR1 SGDLS, CDR2 YYNGEE. The ends were cut back, 4 bases at V and 2 bases at J, with 17 bases in the middle. The CDR3 has 16 amino acids. The CDR3 region is CASSPRRGGPTDTQYF. The CDR3 DNA sequence: TGTGCCAGCAGCCCAAGGAGGGGAGGACCCACAGATACGCAGTATTTT. Looking up the rest from reference TRBV9 and TRBJ2-3 gives the full variable domain: DSGVTQTPKHLITATGQRVTLRCSPRSGDLSVYWYQQSLDQGLQFLIQYYNGEERAKGNILERFSAQQFPDLHSELNLSSLELGDSALYFCASSPRRGGPTDTQYFGPGTRLTVL.

The V gene is TRBV5-1, the J gene TRBJ2-5; weak D call: TRBD1 (6 bases). The germline V gene encodes CDR1 SGHRS and CDR2 YFSETQ. The CDR3 extends over 13 amino acids. V was cut by 2 bases and J by 4 bases, with 9 bases left in between. This CDR3 reads CASSFDRRETQYF. In DNA form, the CDR3 reads TGCGCCAGCAGCTTTGACAGGAGAGAGACCCAGTACTTC.

The chain is built from TRBV5-1 and TRBJ2-7, with TRBD2 matching 12 bases. CDR3 size: 19 residues. CDR1 is SGHRS, CDR2 YFSETQ, per germline. V gave up 0 bases and J gave up 0 bases; unmatched junction bases: 10. CDR3 loop: CASSLVASGGARVSYEQYF. CDR3 DNA sequence: TGCGCCAGCAGCTTGGTGGCTAGCGGGGGGGCCCGGGTCTCCTACGAGCAGTACTTC.

The CDR3: CASSIAGAVDYGYTF. Here the CDR3 DNA reads TGTGCCAGCAGCATTGCAGGGGCGGTGGACTATGGCTACACCTTC. The chain has TRBV5-5 and TRBJ1-2; a weak D match, TRBD1 (6 bases). This CDR3 spans 15 amino acids. V lost 4 bases to trimming and J lost 3 bases, with 16 bases between them. Germline V CDR1 and CDR2: SGHKS, YYEKEE (reference sequence). Full variable domain (outside the CDR3, taken from reference TRBV5-5 and TRBJ1-2): DAGVTQSPTHLIKTRGQQVTLRCSPISGHKSVSWYQQVLGQGPQFIFQYYEKEERGRGNFPDRFSARQFPNYSSELNVNALLLGDSALYLCASSIAGAVDYGYTFGSGTRLTVV.

This clonotype was counted between two and nine times. The chain employs TRBV4-1 and TRBJ2-3, with D possibly TRBD1 on 6 matching bases. CDR3 length equals 15 residues. Trimming stripped 1 base from V and 6 bases from J, with 14 bases between. The germline V gene has CDR1 MGHRA and CDR2 YSYEKL. CDR3 DNA: TGCGCCAGCAGCCAAGTGGGGGCGCCGGGGGATACGCAGTATTTT. Translating it yields CASSQVGAPGDTQYF.

This clonotype turned up a few times. This rearrangement joins TRBV15 to TRBJ2-1; 12 bases map to TRBD2. This CDR3 is 14 amino acids long. With 8 bases clipped from V and 4 bases from J, the junction kept 3 bases outside the gene matches. Germline CDR1 reads LNHNV; CDR2 reads YYDKDF (reference sequence). The CDR3 loop is CATALAGGYNEQFF. The CDR3 DNA follows: TGTGCCACCGCGCTAGCGGGAGGGTACAATGAGCAGTTCTTC.

This chain uses TRBV18 with TRBJ2-3; no reliable D call. The CDR3 covers 15 residues. Germline V gene lookup returns CDR1 KGHSH and CDR2 LQKENI. The V and J ends lost 0 bases and 6 bases respectively, with 13 bases between them. CDR3 nucleotides: TGTGCCAGCTCACCACCGCACATCCTAAGGGATACGCAGTATTTT. Translated, it gives CASSPPHILRDTQYF. Variable domain in full (rest from reference TRBV18 and TRBJ2-3): NAGVMQNPRHLVRRRGQEARLRCSPMKGHSHVYWYRQLPEEGLKFMVYLQKENIIDESGMPKERFSAEFPKEGPSILRIQQVVRGDSAAYFCASSPPHILRDTQYFGPGTRLTVL.